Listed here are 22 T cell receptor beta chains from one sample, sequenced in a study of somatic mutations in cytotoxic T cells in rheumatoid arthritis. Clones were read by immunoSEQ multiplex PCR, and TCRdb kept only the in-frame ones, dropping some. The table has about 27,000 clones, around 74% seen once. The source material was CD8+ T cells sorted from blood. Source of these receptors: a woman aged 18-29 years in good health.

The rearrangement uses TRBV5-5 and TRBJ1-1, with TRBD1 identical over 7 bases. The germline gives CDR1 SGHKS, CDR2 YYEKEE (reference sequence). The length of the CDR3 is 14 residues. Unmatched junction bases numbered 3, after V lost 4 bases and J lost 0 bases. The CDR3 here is CASSVGQLNTEAFF. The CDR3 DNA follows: TGTGCCAGCAGCGTGGGACAGTTGAACACTGAAGCTTTCTTT.

The CDR3 coding sequence is TGTGCCAGCAGTGTGCGGGGTAGCTCCTACGAGCAGTACGTC. This codes for CASSVRGSSYEQYV. The gene calls are TRBV2 and TRBJ2-7; possibly TRBD2 for D (6 bases). In germline, CDR1 is SNHLY, CDR2 FYNNEI. V shed 4 bases and J shed 0 bases, with 10 bases lying between them. This CDR3 region has 14 residues.

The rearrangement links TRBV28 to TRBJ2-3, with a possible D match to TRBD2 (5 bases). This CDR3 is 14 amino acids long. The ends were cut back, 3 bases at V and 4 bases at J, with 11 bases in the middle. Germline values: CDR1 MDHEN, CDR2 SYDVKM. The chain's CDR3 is CASSFSLGADTQYF. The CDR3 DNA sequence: TGTGCCAGCAGTTTCTCACTAGGCGCAGATACGCAGTATTTT.

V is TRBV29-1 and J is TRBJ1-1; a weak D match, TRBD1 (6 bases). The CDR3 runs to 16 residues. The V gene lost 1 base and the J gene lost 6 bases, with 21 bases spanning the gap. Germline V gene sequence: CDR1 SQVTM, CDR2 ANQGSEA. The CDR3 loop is CSVEGGDTHYLSEAFF. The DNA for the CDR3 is TGCAGCGTTGAAGGGGGGGACACCCATTACCTGTCTGAAGCTTTCTTT. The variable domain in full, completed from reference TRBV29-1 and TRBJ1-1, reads SAVISQKPSRDICQRGTSLTIQCQVDSQVTMMFWYRQQPGQSLTLIATANQGSEATYESGFVIDKFPISRPNLTFSTLTVSNMSPEDSSIYLCSVEGGDTHYLSEAFFGQGTRLTVV.

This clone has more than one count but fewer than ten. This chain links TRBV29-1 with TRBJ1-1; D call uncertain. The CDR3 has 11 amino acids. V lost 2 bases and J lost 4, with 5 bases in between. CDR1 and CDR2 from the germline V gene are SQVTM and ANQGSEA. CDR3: CSVELGTEAFF. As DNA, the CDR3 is TGCAGCGTTGAATTGGGCACTGAAGCTTTCTTT. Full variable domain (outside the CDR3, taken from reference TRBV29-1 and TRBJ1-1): SAVISQKPSRDICQRGTSLTIQCQVDSQVTMMFWYRQQPGQSLTLIATANQGSEATYESGFVIDKFPISRPNLTFSTLTVSNMSPEDSSIYLCSVELGTEAFFGQGTRLTVV.

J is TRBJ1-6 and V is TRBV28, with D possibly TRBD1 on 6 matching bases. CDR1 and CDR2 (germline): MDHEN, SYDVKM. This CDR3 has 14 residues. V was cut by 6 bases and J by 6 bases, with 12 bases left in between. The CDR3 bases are TGTGCCAGCAGACTCCGGGACACTAATTCACCCCTCCACTTT. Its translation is CASRLRDTNSPLHF.

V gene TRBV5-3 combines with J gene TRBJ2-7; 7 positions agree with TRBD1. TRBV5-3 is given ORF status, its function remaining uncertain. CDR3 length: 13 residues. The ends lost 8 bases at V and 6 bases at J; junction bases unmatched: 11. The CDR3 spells CASSGDRAGEQYF. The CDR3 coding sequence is TGTGCCAGCAGCGGAGACAGGGCAGGCGAGCAGTACTTC.

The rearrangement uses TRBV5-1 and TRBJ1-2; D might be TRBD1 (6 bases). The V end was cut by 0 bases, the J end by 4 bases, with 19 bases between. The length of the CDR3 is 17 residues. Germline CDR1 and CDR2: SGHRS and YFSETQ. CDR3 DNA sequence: TGCGCCAGCAGCTTGGCAGGGGTAAGCGATTTCGTCTATGGCTACACCTTC. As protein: CASSLAGVSDFVYGYTF.

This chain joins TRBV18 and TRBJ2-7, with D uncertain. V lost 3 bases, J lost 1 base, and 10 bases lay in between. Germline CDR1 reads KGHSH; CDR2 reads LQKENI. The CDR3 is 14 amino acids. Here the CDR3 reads CASSPGTTSYEQYF. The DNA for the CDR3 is TGTGCCAGCTCACCGGGCACAACTTCCTACGAGCAGTACTTC.

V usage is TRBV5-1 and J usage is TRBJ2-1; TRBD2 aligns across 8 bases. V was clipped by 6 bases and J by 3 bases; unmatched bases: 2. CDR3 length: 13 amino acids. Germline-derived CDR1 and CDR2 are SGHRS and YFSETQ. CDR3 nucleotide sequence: TGCGCCAGCATCGGGACTAGCTACAATGAGCAGTTCTTC. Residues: CASIGTSYNEQFF. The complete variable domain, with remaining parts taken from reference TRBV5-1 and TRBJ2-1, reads KAGVTQTPRYLIKTRGQQVTLSCSPISGHRSVSWYQQTPGQGLQFLFEYFSETQRNKGNFPGRFSGRQFSNSRSEMNVSTLELGDSALYLCASIGTSYNEQFFGPGTRLTVL.

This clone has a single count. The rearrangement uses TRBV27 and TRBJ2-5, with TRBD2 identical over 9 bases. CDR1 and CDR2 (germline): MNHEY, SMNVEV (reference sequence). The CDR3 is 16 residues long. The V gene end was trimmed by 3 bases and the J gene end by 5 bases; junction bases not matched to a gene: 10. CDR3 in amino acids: CASSLRVAGAVETQYF. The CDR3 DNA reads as TGTGCCAGCAGTTTGAGGGTAGCGGGAGCTGTGGAGACCCAGTACTTC.

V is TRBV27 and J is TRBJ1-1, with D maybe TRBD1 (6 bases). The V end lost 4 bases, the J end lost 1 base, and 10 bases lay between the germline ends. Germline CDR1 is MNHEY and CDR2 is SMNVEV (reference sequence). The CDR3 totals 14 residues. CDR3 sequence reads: CASSYGQQNTEAFF. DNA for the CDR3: TGTGCCAGCAGTTATGGACAGCAGAACACTGAAGCTTTCTTT.

DNA for the CDR3: TGTGCCACCAGCCCGGGACGGGACAGGGGCGGGGAGCTGTTTTTT. Translated, it gives CATSPGRDRGGELFF. This chain connects TRBV15 to TRBJ2-2, with 10 bases aligning to TRBD1. The germline CDR1 and CDR2 sequences are LNHNV and YYDKDF (reference sequence). This CDR3 spans 15 amino acids. With V trimmed by 5 bases and J by 7 bases, 7 bases remained unmatched.

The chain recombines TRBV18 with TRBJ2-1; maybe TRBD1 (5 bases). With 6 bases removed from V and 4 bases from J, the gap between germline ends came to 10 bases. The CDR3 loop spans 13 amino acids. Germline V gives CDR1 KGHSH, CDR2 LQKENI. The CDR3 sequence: CASSEGAYNEQFF. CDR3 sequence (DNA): TGTGCCAGCTCCGAAGGGGCGTACAATGAGCAGTTCTTC.

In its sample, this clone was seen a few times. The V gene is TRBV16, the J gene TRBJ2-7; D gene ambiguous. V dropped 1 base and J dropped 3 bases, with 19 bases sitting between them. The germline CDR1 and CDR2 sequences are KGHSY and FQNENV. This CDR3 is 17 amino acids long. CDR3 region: CASSQLAGLTWDYEQYV. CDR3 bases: TGTGCCAGCAGCCAATTGGCAGGTCTTACCTGGGACTACGAGCAGTACGTC.

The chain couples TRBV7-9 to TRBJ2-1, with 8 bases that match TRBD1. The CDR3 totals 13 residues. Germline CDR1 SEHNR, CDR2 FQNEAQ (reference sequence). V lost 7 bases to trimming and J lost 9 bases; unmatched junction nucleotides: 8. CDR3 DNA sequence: TGTGCCAGCACCCAGGGGGCGCTGAGTGAGCAGTTCTTC. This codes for CASTQGALSEQFF.

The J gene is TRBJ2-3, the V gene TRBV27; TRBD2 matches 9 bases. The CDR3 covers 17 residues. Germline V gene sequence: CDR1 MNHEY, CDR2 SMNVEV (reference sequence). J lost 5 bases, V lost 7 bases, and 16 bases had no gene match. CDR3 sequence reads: CASNIAFGGRALDTQYF. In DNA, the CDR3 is TGTGCCAGCAATATCGCCTTTGGCGGGAGGGCCTTAGATACGCAGTATTTT.

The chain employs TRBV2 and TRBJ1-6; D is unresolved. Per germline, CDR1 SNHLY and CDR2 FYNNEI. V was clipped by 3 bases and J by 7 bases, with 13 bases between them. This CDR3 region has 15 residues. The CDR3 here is CASSDPGPANSPLHF. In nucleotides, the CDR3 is TGTGCCAGCAGTGACCCCGGACCTGCCAATTCACCCCTCCACTTT.

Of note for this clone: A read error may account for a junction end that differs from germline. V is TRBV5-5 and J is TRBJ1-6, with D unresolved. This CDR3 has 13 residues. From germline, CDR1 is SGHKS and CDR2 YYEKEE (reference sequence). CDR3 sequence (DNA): TGTGCCAGCAGCTTGTGGTCTAATGCACCCCTCCACTTT. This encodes CASSLWSNAPLHF.

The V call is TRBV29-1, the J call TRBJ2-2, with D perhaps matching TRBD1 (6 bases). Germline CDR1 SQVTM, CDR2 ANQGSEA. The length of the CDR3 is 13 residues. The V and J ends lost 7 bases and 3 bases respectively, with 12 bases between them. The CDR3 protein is CSGWGLDTGELFF. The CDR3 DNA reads TGCAGCGGATGGGGGCTCGACACCGGGGAGCTGTTTTTT.

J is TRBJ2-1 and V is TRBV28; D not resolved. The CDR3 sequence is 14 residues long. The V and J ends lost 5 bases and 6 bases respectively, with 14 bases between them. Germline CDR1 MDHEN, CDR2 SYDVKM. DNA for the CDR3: TGTGCCAGCAGTCCTCGAAGCGAGTTCAATGAGCAGTTCTTC. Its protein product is CASSPRSEFNEQFF.

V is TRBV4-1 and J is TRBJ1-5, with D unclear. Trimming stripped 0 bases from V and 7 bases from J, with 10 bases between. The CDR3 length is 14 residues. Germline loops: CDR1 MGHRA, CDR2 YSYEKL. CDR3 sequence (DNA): TGCGCCAGCAGCCAAGAAGAAGGGTACCAGCCCCAGCATTTT. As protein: CASSQEEGYQPQHF.